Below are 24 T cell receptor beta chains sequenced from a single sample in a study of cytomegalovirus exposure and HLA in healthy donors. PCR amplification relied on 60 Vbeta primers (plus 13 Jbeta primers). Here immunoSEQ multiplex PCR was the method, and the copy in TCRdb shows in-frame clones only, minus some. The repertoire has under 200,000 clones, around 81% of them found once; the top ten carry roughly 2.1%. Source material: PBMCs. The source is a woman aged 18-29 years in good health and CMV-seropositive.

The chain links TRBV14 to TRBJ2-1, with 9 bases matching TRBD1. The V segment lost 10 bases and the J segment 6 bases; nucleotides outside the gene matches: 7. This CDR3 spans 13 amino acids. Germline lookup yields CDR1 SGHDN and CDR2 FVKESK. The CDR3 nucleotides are TGTGCCACCGGACAGGGGTGGGGCAATGAGCAGTTCTTC. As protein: CATGQGWGNEQFF.

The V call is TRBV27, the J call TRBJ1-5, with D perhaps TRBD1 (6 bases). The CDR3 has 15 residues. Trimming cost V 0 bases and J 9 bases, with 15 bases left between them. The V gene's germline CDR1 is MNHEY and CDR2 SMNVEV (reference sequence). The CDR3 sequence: CASSLSAGGVGPQHF. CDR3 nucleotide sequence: TGTGCCAGCAGTTTATCGGCGGGGGGCGTGGGGCCCCAGCATTTT.

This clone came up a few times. CDR3 in DNA: TGTGCCAGCAGCCTCCGGACAGGGGACCCTGGCTACACCTTC. It is translated as CASSLRTGDPGYTF. This sequence joins TRBV11-2 and TRBJ1-2, with 9 bases that match TRBD1. Losses at the gene ends were 5 bases for V and 7 bases for J; bases not matched to a gene: 8. The CDR3 is 14 amino acids. Germline lookup yields CDR1 SGHAT and CDR2 FQNNGV.

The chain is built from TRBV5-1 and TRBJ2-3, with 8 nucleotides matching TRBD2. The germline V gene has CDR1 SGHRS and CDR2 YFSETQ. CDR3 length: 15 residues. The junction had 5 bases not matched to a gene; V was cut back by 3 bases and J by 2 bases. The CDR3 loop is CASSSRGGTTDTQYF. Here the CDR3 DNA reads TGCGCCAGCAGCTCACGGGGGGGGACCACAGATACGCAGTATTTT.

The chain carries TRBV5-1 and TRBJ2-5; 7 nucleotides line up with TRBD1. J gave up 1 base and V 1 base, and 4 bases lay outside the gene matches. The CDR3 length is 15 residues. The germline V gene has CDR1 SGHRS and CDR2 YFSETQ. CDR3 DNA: TGCGCCAGCAGCTTGAGTTCAGGGGGCCAAGAGACCCAGTACTTC. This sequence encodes CASSLSSGGQETQYF. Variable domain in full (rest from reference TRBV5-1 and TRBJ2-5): KAGVTQTPRYLIKTRGQQVTLSCSPISGHRSVSWYQQTPGQGLQFLFEYFSETQRNKGNFPGRFSGRQFSNSRSEMNVSTLELGDSALYLCASSLSSGGQETQYFGPGTRLLVL.

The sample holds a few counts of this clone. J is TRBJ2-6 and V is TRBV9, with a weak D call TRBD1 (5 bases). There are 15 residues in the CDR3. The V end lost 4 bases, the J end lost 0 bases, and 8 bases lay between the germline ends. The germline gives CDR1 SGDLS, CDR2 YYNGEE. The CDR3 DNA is TGTGCCAGCAGCTACAGGAGCTCTGGGGCCAACGTCCTGACTTTC. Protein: CASSYRSSGANVLTF.

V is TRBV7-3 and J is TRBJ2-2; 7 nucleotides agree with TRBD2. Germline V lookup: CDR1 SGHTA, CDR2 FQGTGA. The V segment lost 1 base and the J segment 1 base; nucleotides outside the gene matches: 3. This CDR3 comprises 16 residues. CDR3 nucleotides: TGTGCCAGCAGCTTAAGTGGGGGGGGGAACACCGGGGAGCTGTTTTTT. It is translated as CASSLSGGGNTGELFF. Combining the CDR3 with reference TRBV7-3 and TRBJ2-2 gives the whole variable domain GAGVSQTPSNKVTEKGKYVELRCDPISGHTALYWYRQSLGQGPEFLIYFQGTGAADDSGLPNDRFFAVRPEGSVSTLKIQRTERGDSAVYLCASSLSGGGNTGELFFGEGSRLTVL.

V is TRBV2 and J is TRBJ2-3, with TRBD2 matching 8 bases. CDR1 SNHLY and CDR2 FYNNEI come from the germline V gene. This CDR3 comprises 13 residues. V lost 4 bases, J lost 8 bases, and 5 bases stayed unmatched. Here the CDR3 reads CASSAKGLGTQYF. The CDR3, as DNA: TGTGCCAGCAGTGCGAAGGGACTAGGTACGCAGTATTTT. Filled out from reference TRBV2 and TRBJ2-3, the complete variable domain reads EPEVTQTPSHQVTQMGQEVILRCVPISNHLYFYWYRQILGQKVEFLVSFYNNEISEKSEIFDDQFSVERPDGSNFTLKIRSTKLEDSAMYFCASSAKGLGTQYFGPGTRLTVL.

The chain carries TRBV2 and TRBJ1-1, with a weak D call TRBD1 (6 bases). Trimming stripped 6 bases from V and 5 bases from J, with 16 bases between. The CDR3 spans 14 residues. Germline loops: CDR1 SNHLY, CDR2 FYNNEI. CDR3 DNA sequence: TGTGCCAGCAGCGAGATCACAGGGTGGACTGAAGCTTTCTTT. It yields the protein CASSEITGWTEAFF.

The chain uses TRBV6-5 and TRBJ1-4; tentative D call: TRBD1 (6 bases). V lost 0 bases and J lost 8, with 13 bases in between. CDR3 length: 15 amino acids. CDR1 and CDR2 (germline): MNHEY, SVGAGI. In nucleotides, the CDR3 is TGTGCCAGCAGTTACTCTAAAGGACAGAGGGAAAAACTGTTTTTT. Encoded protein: CASSYSKGQREKLFF.

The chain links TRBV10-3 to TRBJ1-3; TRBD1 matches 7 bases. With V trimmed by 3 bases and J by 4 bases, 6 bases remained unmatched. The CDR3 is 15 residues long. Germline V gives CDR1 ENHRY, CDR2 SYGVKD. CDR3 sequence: CAISEDREMGNTIYF. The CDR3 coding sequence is TGTGCCATCAGTGAAGACAGGGAGATGGGAAACACCATATATTTT.

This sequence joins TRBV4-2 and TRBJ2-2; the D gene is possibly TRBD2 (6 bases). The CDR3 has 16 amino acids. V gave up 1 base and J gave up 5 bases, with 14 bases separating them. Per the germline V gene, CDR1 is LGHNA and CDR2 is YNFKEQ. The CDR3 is CASSQVSSGGTGELFF. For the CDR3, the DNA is TGTGCCAGCAGCCAAGTATCAAGCGGAGGGACCGGGGAGCTGTTTTTT.

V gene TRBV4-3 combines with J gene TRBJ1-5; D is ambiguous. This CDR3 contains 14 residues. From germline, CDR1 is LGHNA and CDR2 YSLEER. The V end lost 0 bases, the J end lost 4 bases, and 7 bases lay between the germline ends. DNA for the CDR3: TGCGCCAGCAGCCAAGATCGAGCTAATCAGCCCCAGCATTTT. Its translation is CASSQDRANQPQHF.

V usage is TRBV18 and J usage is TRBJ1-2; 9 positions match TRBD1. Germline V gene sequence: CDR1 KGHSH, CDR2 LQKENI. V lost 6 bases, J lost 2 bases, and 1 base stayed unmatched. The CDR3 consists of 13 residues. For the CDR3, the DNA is TGTGCCAGCTCCGGACAGGGGAACTATGGCTACACCTTC. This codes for CASSGQGNYGYTF.

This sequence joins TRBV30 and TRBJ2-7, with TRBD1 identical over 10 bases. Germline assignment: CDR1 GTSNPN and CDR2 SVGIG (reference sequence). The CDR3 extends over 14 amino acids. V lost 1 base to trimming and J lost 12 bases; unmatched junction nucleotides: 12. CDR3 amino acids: CAWSGGTGEAGAYF. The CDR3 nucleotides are TGTGCCTGGAGTGGGGGGACAGGGGAGGCAGGGGCGTACTTC. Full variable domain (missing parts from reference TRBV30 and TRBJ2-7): SQTIHQWPATLVQPVGSPLSLECTVEGTSNPNLYWYRQAAGRGLQLLFYSVGIGQISSEVPQNLSASRPQDRQFILSSKKLLLSDSGFYLCAWSGGTGEAGAYFGPGTRLTVT.

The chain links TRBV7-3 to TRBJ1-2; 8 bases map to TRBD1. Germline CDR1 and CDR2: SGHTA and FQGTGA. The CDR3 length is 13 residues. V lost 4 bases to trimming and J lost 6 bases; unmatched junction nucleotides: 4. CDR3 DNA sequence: TGTGCCAGCAGCTATACACAGGGGGATGGCTACACCTTC. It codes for CASSYTQGDGYTF.

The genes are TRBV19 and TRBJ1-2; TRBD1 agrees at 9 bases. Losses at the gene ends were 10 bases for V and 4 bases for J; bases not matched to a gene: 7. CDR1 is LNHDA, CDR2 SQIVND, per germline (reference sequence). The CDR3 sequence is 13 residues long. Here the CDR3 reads CAIRDRDGYGYTF. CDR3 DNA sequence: TGTGCCATCCGGGACAGGGACGGCTATGGCTACACCTTC.

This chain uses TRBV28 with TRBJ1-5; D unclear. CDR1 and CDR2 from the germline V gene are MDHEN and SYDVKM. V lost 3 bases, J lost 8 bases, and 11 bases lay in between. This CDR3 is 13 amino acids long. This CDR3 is CASSFPGSKPQHF. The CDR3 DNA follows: TGTGCCAGCAGTTTTCCAGGTTCCAAGCCCCAGCATTTT.

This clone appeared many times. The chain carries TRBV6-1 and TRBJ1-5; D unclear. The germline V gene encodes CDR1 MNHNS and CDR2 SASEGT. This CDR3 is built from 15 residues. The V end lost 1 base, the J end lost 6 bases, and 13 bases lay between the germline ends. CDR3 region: CASSEDPGGFQPQHF. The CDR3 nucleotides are TGTGCCAGCAGTGAAGACCCAGGAGGATTTCAGCCCCAGCATTTT.

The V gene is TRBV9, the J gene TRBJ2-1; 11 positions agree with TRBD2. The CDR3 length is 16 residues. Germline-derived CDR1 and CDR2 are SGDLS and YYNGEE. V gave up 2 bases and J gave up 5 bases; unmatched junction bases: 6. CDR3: CASSVSGGVGNNEQFF. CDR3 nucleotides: TGTGCCAGCAGCGTTAGCGGGGGGGTAGGGAACAATGAGCAGTTCTTC.

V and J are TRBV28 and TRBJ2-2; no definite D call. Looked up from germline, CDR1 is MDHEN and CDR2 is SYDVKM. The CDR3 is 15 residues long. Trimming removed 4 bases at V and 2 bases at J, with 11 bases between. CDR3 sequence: CASSSLAKNTGELFF. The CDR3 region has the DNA TGTGCCAGCAGTTCTCTTGCTAAAAACACCGGGGAGCTGTTTTTT.

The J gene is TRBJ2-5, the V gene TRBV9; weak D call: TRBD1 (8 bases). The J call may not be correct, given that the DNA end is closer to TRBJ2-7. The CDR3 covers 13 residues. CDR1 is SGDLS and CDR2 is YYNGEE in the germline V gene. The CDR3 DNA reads TGTGCCAGTGGACAGGGAGGGCCCTACGAGCAGTACTTC. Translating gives CASGQGGPYEQYF.

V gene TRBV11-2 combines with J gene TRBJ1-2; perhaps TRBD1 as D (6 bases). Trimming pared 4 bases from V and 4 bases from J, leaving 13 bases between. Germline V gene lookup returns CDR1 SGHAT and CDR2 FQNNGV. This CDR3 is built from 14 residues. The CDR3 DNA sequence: TGTGCCAGCAGCTCCTTGGGGGGGCTCTATGGCTACACCTTC. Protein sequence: CASSSLGGLYGYTF.

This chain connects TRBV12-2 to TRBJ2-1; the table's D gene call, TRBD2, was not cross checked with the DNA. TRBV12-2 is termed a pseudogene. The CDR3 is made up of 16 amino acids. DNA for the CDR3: TGTGCAAGTCGCTTTTACCCGGGACTAGCGGACAATGAGCAGTTCTTC. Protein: CASRFYPGLADNEQFF.